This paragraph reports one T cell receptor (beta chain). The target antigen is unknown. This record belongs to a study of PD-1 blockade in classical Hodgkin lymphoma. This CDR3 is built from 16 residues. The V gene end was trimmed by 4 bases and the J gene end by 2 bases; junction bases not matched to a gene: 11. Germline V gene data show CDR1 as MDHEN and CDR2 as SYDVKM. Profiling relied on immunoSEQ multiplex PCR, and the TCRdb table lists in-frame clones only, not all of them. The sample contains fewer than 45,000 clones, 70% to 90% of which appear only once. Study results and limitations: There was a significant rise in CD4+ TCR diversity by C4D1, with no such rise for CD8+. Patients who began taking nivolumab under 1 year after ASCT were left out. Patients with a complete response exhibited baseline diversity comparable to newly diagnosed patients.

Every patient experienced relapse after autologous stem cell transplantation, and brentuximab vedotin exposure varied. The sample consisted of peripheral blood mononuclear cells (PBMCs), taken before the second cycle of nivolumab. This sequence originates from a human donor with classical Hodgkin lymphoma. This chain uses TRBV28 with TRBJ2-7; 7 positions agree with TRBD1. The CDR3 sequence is CASSSLIDRAAYEQYF. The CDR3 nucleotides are TGTGCCAGCAGTTCCCTCATCGACAGGGCTGCCTACGAGCAGTACTTC.